This T cell receptor (beta chain) originates from a study of cytomegalovirus exposure and HLA in healthy donors. The length of the CDR3 is 14 residues. V was pared by 2 bases and J by 7 bases, with 16 bases between. From germline, CDR1 is SGHDT and CDR2 YYEEEE. Turning to this clone: Its target is unknown.

Study-wide points: Among TCR beta chains, those listed as cytomegalovirus-associated numbered under 200. Rarity held for most TCR sequences, but there were some public TCRs that occurred in many donors. As confirmed in vitro, three CMV-associated chains were specific for CMV antigens.

Primers: 60 Vbeta forward and 13 Jbeta reverse. The repertoire was sequenced with immunoSEQ multiplex PCR; TCRdb's copy has only in-frame clones and lacks some. The table records about 130,000 clones, about 85% of them present only once. This TCR derives from a boy between 10 and 17 years old in good health and CMV-seronegative. The sequenced sample consisted of PBMCs. The J gene is TRBJ2-7, the V gene TRBV5-6; D is possibly TRBD2 (6 bases). For the CDR3, the DNA is TGTGCCAGCAGCTTTCGTGCACGGGGGTGGGAGCAGTACTTC. As protein: CASSFRARGWEQYF.